These 32 T cell receptor beta chains came from one sample sequenced in a study of CD8+ T cells in alopecia areata. cDNA serving as the sequencing template came from extracted, reverse transcribed RNA. The protocol was immunoSEQ multiplex PCR, while the TCRdb copy is restricted to in-frame clones and leaves out a portion. Of 69,000 or so clones in the sample, approximately 64% were seen once. The sequencing used CD8+ T cells sorted from blood, collected at week 0. Receptors were obtained from a human donor with alopecia areata.

V and J are TRBV19 and TRBJ1-1; 10 nucleotides agree with TRBD1. The germline V gene has CDR1 LNHDA and CDR2 SQIVND (reference sequence). CDR3 length: 12 residues. J lost 7 bases, V lost 11 bases, and 7 bases had no gene match. CDR3 sequence: CAARQGAVEAFF. CDR3 nucleotide sequence: TGTGCCGCCAGACAGGGGGCTGTTGAAGCTTTCTTT.

The V call is TRBV5-1, the J call TRBJ1-1, with D perhaps matching TRBD1 (6 bases). From germline, CDR1 is SGHRS and CDR2 YFSETQ. There are 17 residues in the CDR3. Between the trimmed V and J ends, which lost 4 bases and 1 base, there was a span of 20 bases. The DNA for the CDR3 is TGCGCCAGCAGCCCGGCGGAATTAAGGGGGACGAACACTGAAGCTTTCTTT. Translating gives CASSPAELRGTNTEAFF.

The chain combines TRBV5-1 with TRBJ1-4; a possible D gene is TRBD1 (5 bases). The ends were cut back, 4 bases at V and 2 bases at J, with 12 bases in the middle. This CDR3 is built from 15 residues. Germline V gene sequence: CDR1 SGHRS, CDR2 YFSETQ. CDR3 DNA sequence: TGCGCCAGCAGCCCAGGGTTGCGGACTAATGAAAAACTGTTTTTT. Amino acids: CASSPGLRTNEKLFF.

The sample holds one count of this clone. J is TRBJ2-7 and V is TRBV10-3; unclear D gene. This CDR3 is 14 amino acids long. The germline gives CDR1 ENHRY, CDR2 SYGVKD. With 4 bases removed from V and 1 base from J, the gap between germline ends came to 11 bases. For the CDR3, the DNA is TGTGCCATCAGTGCTCCAGACGGATCCTACGAGCAGTACTTC. This translates into CAISAPDGSYEQYF.

The table lists this clone with a few counts. The chain carries TRBV13 and TRBJ1-2; no clear D. CDR1 is PRHDT and CDR2 is FYEKMQ in the germline V gene (reference sequence). V gave up 2 bases and J gave up 5 bases, with 12 bases separating them. CDR3 length equals 14 residues. The CDR3 bases are TGTGCCAGCAGCTTACGGACGGGAGGTTATGGCTACACCTTC. It is translated as CASSLRTGGYGYTF.

This clone was detected only a few times. The chain is built from TRBV7-9 and TRBJ2-2, with unresolved D. Germline values: CDR1 SEHNR, CDR2 FQNEAQ (reference sequence). V was pared by 0 bases and J by 10 bases, with 9 bases between. This CDR3 has 13 residues. The CDR3 loop is CASSLAIQEELFF. CDR3 sequence (DNA): TGTGCCAGCAGCTTAGCGATACAAGAGGAGCTGTTTTTT. The variable domain in full, with the rest retrieved from reference TRBV7-9 and TRBJ2-2, is DTGVSQNPRHKITKRGQNVTFRCDPISEHNRLYWYRQTLGQGPEFLTYFQNEAQLEKSRLLSDRFSAERPKGSFSTLEIQRTEQGDSAMYLCASSLAIQEELFFGEGSRLTVL.

This chain uses TRBV28 with TRBJ1-5; 8 positions match TRBD1. CDR3 length: 16 residues. Germline-derived CDR1 and CDR2 are MDHEN and SYDVKM. V gave up 6 bases and J gave up 7 bases; unmatched junction bases: 14. In DNA form, the CDR3 reads TGTGCCAGCAGACCCACCGACAGGGGAGGAGGCCAGCCCCAGCATTTT. Encoded protein: CASRPTDRGGGQPQHF.

The V and J genes are TRBV2 and TRBJ2-1; D may be TRBD1 (5 bases). Trimming stripped 4 bases from V and 5 bases from J, with 12 bases between. CDR1 and CDR2 (germline): SNHLY, FYNNEI. CDR3 size: 14 residues. Here the CDR3 DNA reads TGTGCCAGCAGTGTCGCAGGGTCTCACAATGAGCAGTTCTTC. As protein: CASSVAGSHNEQFF.

V and J are TRBV5-4 and TRBJ2-1; unclear D gene. This CDR3 is 12 amino acids long. Per germline, CDR1 SGHNT and CDR2 YYREEE (reference sequence). Trimming took 0 bases from V and 6 from J, leaving 4 bases between them. CDR3 bases: TGTGCCAGCAGCTTGGTCCTCAATGAGCAGTTCTTC. Translating it yields CASSLVLNEQFF. Based on the CDR3 plus reference TRBV5-4 and TRBJ2-1, the full variable domain is ETGVTQSPTHLIKTRGQQVTLRCSSQSGHNTVSWYQQALGQGPQFIFQYYREEENGRGNFPPRFSGLQFPNYSSELNVNALELDDSALYLCASSLVLNEQFFGPGTRLTVL.

The chain joins TRBV29-1 to TRBJ1-2, with unresolved D. V shed 0 bases and J shed 5 bases, with 7 bases lying between them. The CDR3 has 12 residues. Germline V gene sequence: CDR1 SQVTM, CDR2 ANQGSEA. The CDR3 reads CSVEEGQYGYTF. CDR3 in DNA: TGCAGCGTTGAAGAGGGTCAGTATGGCTACACCTTC.

The chain couples TRBV2 to TRBJ1-1, with a weak D call TRBD1 (6 bases). The V end was cut by 3 bases, the J end by 3 bases, with 11 bases between. CDR1 and CDR2 from the germline V gene are SNHLY and FYNNEI. The CDR3 covers 14 residues. CDR3 sequence reads: CASSEVRGDTEAFF. The CDR3 DNA follows: TGTGCCAGCAGTGAGGTCAGGGGAGACACTGAAGCTTTCTTT.

This clone has just a few counts. J is TRBJ2-3 and V is TRBV27; no clear D. The CDR3 totals 14 residues. V lost 6 bases to trimming and J lost 2 bases, with 12 bases between them. Germline V gene data show CDR1 as MNHEY and CDR2 as SMNVEV (reference sequence). CDR3 residues: CASSSGSYTDTQYF. The CDR3 nucleotides are TGTGCCAGCAGCTCCGGGTCGTACACAGATACGCAGTATTTT.

The V call is TRBV7-6, the J call TRBJ2-2, with 9 nucleotides matching TRBD1. CDR1 is SGHVS, CDR2 FNYEAQ, per germline. J gave up 7 bases and V 1 base, and 7 bases lay outside the gene matches. The CDR3 extends over 16 amino acids. CDR3 loop: CASSLERQGVGGELFF. CDR3 sequence (DNA): TGTGCCAGCAGCTTAGAGCGACAGGGGGTTGGCGGGGAGCTGTTTTTT.

The CDR3 DNA is TGCGCCAGCAGCCCTAGCGGGACCAATGAGCAGTTCTTC. Protein product: CASSPSGTNEQFF. This chain connects TRBV4-3 to TRBJ2-1; TRBD2 matches 9 bases. V lost 4 bases, J lost 6 bases, and 1 base stayed unmatched. Germline V gene data show CDR1 as LGHNA and CDR2 as YSLEER. This CDR3 has 13 residues.

The V and J genes are TRBV9 and TRBJ1-1, with unresolved D. There are 14 residues in the CDR3. CDR1 SGDLS and CDR2 YYNGEE come from the germline V gene. V lost 0 bases to trimming and J lost 0 bases, with 6 bases between them. Written as DNA, the CDR3 is TGTGCCAGCAGCGTAGGGGTTATGAACACTGAAGCTTTCTTT. Its protein product is CASSVGVMNTEAFF.

This clone was found many times. J is TRBJ2-2 and V is TRBV7-9; 11 bases align to TRBD1. This CDR3 has 17 residues. Germline V gives CDR1 SEHNR, CDR2 FQNEAQ (reference sequence). With 4 bases clipped from V and 4 bases from J, the junction kept 8 bases outside the gene matches. The DNA of the CDR3 is TGTGCCAGCAGCTCTTCCGGGACAGGGGGATTCACCGGGGAGCTGTTTTTT. Encoded protein: CASSSSGTGGFTGELFF.

The chain joins TRBV6-1 to TRBJ1-1, with D possibly TRBD1 on 6 matching bases. Per germline, CDR1 MNHNS and CDR2 SASEGT. This CDR3 region has 15 residues. The V end lost 0 bases, the J end lost 4 bases, and 12 bases lay between the germline ends. The DNA for the CDR3 is TGTGCCAGCAGTGAAGCGTACGGGGGCGGCACTGAAGCTTTCTTT. It yields the protein CASSEAYGGGTEAFF.

The chain recombines TRBV11-1 with TRBJ1-1; D may be TRBD1 (5 bases). CDR3 length equals 12 residues. The germline CDR1 and CDR2 sequences are SGHAT and FQDESV (reference sequence). V gave up 2 bases and J gave up 7 bases, with 8 bases separating them. The chain's CDR3 is CASSLHGGEAFF. The CDR3, as DNA: TGTGCCAGCAGCTTACACGGGGGTGAAGCTTTCTTT.

The rearrangement links TRBV27 to TRBJ2-3, with 9 bases fitting TRBD2. Germline V gene data show CDR1 as MNHEY and CDR2 as SMNVEV (reference sequence). The CDR3 runs to 16 residues. V lost 4 bases and J lost 0; bases outside the gene matches: 5. CDR3 loop: CASSSRLAESTDTQYF. As DNA, the CDR3 is TGTGCCAGCAGTTCCCGACTAGCGGAGAGCACAGATACGCAGTATTTT.

The V and J genes are TRBV29-1 and TRBJ2-1; D remains unclear. V was pared by 3 bases and J by 12 bases, with 3 bases between. CDR3 length: 8 amino acids. CDR1 and CDR2 from the germline V gene are SQVTM and ANQGSEA. The CDR3 region has the DNA TGCAGCGTTGAGGGGCAGTTCTTC. Residues: CSVEGQFF.

This sequence joins TRBV5-6 and TRBJ2-3; 11 nucleotides align to TRBD1. The germline V gene encodes CDR1 SGHDT and CDR2 YYEEEE. The CDR3 spans 16 residues. With 3 bases clipped from V and 2 bases from J, the junction kept 5 bases outside the gene matches. The CDR3 reads CASSWGQGVLTDTQYF. CDR3 nucleotide sequence: TGTGCCAGCAGCTGGGGACAGGGGGTACTCACAGATACGCAGTATTTT.

The chain uses TRBV4-3 and TRBJ2-1; the D is unclear. Germline V CDR1 and CDR2: LGHNA, YSLEER. V was shortened by 0 bases and J by 0 bases, with 12 bases between the two germline ends. CDR3 length equals 17 residues. The DNA of the CDR3 is TGCGCCAGCAGCCAAGATAGGGCGCGTTACTCCTACAATGAGCAGTTCTTC. It encodes CASSQDRARYSYNEQFF.

The chain joins TRBV5-1 to TRBJ1-5; no firm D call. CDR1 is SGHRS and CDR2 is YFSETQ in the germline V gene. This CDR3 spans 13 amino acids. With 0 bases removed from V and 4 bases from J, the gap between germline ends came to 5 bases. CDR3 region: CASSLDGNQPQHF. The CDR3 DNA is TGCGCCAGCAGCTTGGATGGTAATCAGCCCCAGCATTTT.

The rearrangement links TRBV19 to TRBJ1-1; TRBD1 agrees at 7 bases. Germline V gene lookup returns CDR1 LNHDA and CDR2 SQIVND (reference sequence). This CDR3 is 14 amino acids long. V shed 6 bases, J shed 5 bases, and the junction held 9 bases outside the gene matches. Here the CDR3 DNA reads TGTGCCAGTAGGATTACAGGGGTGGGTACTGAAGCTTTCTTT. As protein: CASRITGVGTEAFF.

The V gene is TRBV10-3, the J gene TRBJ1-2; 9 positions agree with TRBD1. Germline values: CDR1 ENHRY, CDR2 SYGVKD. The CDR3 has 16 residues. The J segment lost 4 bases and the V segment lost 10 bases, leaving 16 bases of the junction unmatched. The CDR3 DNA is TGTGCCAGTTACCCCGGGACAGGGACAGCTTTCTATGGCTACACCTTC. Translation: CASYPGTGTAFYGYTF.

The chain uses TRBV27 and TRBJ2-5; TRBD1 or TRBD2 may be the D gene (5 bases each). Germline CDR1 and CDR2: MNHEY and SMNVEV (reference sequence). The CDR3 runs 15 residues. V was cut by 6 bases and J by 3 bases, with 17 bases left in between. This CDR3 reads CASRTLFGAEETQYF. CDR3 coding DNA: TGTGCCAGCAGGACACTTTTCGGGGCTGAAGAGACCCAGTACTTC.

This sequence joins TRBV11-2 and TRBJ2-7, with TRBD1 matching 9 bases. This CDR3 is built from 14 residues. Germline V gene data show CDR1 as SGHAT and CDR2 as FQNNGV. Germline trimming cut 4 bases from V and 3 bases from J; bases unmatched to any gene: 4. CDR3 loop: CASSSGTGFYEQYF. The CDR3 region has the DNA TGTGCCAGCAGCTCGGGGACAGGGTTCTACGAGCAGTACTTC. The full variable domain, in which reference TRBV11-2 and TRBJ2-7 provide the parts outside the CDR3, is EAGVAQSPRYKIIEKRQSVAFWCNPISGHATLYWYQQILGQGPKLLIQFQNNGVVDDSQLPKDRFSAERLKGVDSTLKIQPAKLEDSAVYLCASSSGTGFYEQYFGPGTRLTVT.

The rearrangement uses TRBV4-1 and TRBJ2-7; 9 positions agree with TRBD1. The CDR3 has 15 amino acids. V lost 8 bases and J lost 1; bases outside the gene matches: 9. Germline-derived CDR1 and CDR2 are MGHRA and YSYEKL. This chain's CDR3 is CASSNRDRASYEQYF. The CDR3, as DNA: TGCGCCAGCTCAAACCGGGACAGGGCTTCCTACGAGCAGTACTTC.

This chain uses TRBV6-5 with TRBJ2-7, with TRBD2 matching 12 bases. Per germline, CDR1 MNHEY and CDR2 SVGAGI. This CDR3 comprises 14 residues. V shed 2 bases and J 4 bases; nucleotides not matched to a gene: 0. The CDR3 nucleotides read TGTGCCAGCAGTTACGGGACTAGCGGGTACGAGCAGTACTTC. Amino acid sequence: CASSYGTSGYEQYF.

This rearrangement joins TRBV15 to TRBJ1-6; D uncertain. V lost 3 bases and J lost 8, with 14 bases in between. The CDR3 totals 15 residues. Germline CDR1 and CDR2: LNHNV and YYDKDF (reference sequence). CDR3: CATSSGIGIYSPLHF. The CDR3 bases are TGTGCCACCAGCAGTGGGATCGGGATCTATTCACCCCTCCACTTT.

The gene calls are TRBV27 and TRBJ2-6; D unresolved. There are 15 residues in the CDR3. The germline CDR1 and CDR2 sequences are MNHEY and SMNVEV (reference sequence). The ends were cut back, 3 bases at V and 0 bases at J, with 6 bases in the middle. CDR3 DNA sequence: TGTGCCAGCAGTTTCATTGCCTCTGGGGCCAACGTCCTGACTTTC. This translates into CASSFIASGANVLTF.

This clone occurred once. The chain couples TRBV6-1 to TRBJ2-7; 10 bases are a match to TRBD1. The length of the CDR3 is 13 residues. V dropped 6 bases and J dropped 1; count of bases not matched to a gene: 0. CDR1 and CDR2 (germline): MNHNS, SASEGT. The CDR3, as DNA: TGTGCCAGCAGGGGACAGGGGTCCTACGAGCAGTACTTC. Protein: CASRGQGSYEQYF.